The 15 T cell receptor beta chains given below trace back to one sample, sequenced in a study of blood T cell repertoires in COVID-19. Clones were read by immunoSEQ multiplex PCR, and TCRdb kept only the in-frame ones, dropping some. The sample includes tens of thousands of clones, 79% of them seen just once. Sample: peripheral blood. These receptors were taken from a man in his sixties with active or convalescent COVID-19.

This chain joins TRBV10-3 and TRBJ1-2; 8 bases agree with TRBD1. The trim removed 2 bases at V and 9 bases at J, leaving 5 bases unmatched. The CDR3 runs 13 residues. In germline, CDR1 is ENHRY, CDR2 SYGVKD. The CDR3 coding sequence is TGTGCCATCAGTGAGAGGACAGGGATGAGCTACACCTTC. Encoded protein: CAISERTGMSYTF.

The chain has TRBV15 and TRBJ1-4; D call uncertain. Per the germline V gene, CDR1 is LNHNV and CDR2 is YYDKDF (reference sequence). Trimming stripped 1 base from V and 0 bases from J, with 3 bases between. The CDR3 consists of 14 residues. The CDR3 DNA reads as TGTGCCACCAGCAGAGCTGCAACTAATGAAAAACTGTTTTTT. This sequence encodes CATSRAATNEKLFF.

V usage is TRBV28 and J usage is TRBJ2-5; 7 nucleotides agree with TRBD1. V was pared by 5 bases and J by 1 base, with 7 bases of the junction left unmatched. Per the germline V gene, CDR1 is MDHEN and CDR2 is SYDVKM. The CDR3 is 15 amino acids. CDR3 nucleotides: TGTGCCAGCAGTCGAGCCGGGACAGCCCAAGAGACCCAGTACTTC. This sequence encodes CASSRAGTAQETQYF.

The V call is TRBV3-1 (or the pseudogene TRBV3-2), the J call TRBJ2-7; perhaps TRBD1 as D (6 bases). Germline CDR1 reads LGHDT; CDR2 reads YNNKEL (reference sequence). V dropped 2 bases and J dropped 5 bases, with 16 bases sitting between them. CDR3 length equals 15 residues. The CDR3 sequence is CASSQRPQGSHEQYF. As DNA, the CDR3 is TGTGCCAGCAGCCAACGCCCCCAGGGGTCCCACGAGCAGTACTTC.

This chain uses TRBV24-1 with TRBJ2-7; D call uncertain. This CDR3 contains 13 residues. CDR1 is KGHDR and CDR2 is SFDVKD in the germline V gene. With 1 base removed from V and 3 bases from J, the gap between germline ends came to 6 bases. CDR3 residues: CATSDFEIYEQYF. CDR3 in DNA: TGTGCCACCAGTGATTTTGAGATCTACGAGCAGTACTTC.

The chain links TRBV7-3 to TRBJ2-5, with no clear D. Germline CDR1 and CDR2: SGHTA and FQGTGA. The V gene lost 1 base and the J gene lost 4 bases, with 10 bases spanning the gap. The CDR3 is 14 amino acids. The CDR3 DNA reads TGTGCCAGCAGCTTAAGGGCCTCCCTAGAGACCCAGTACTTC. It specifies CASSLRASLETQYF.

The chain uses TRBV20-1 and TRBJ2-7; 7 bases agree with TRBD1. CDR1 is DFQATT, CDR2 SNEGSKA, per germline (reference sequence). V shed 3 bases and J 2 bases; nucleotides not matched to a gene: 4. CDR3 length: 13 residues. CDR3 nucleotide sequence: TGCAGTGCTAGTACAGGGGTGACCTACGAGCAGTACTTC. Amino acids: CSASTGVTYEQYF.

The chain employs TRBV6-1 and TRBJ2-5; 9 nucleotides line up with TRBD1. CDR1 and CDR2 (germline): MNHNS, SASEGT. CDR3 size: 17 residues. The J segment lost 5 bases and the V segment lost 1 base, leaving 11 bases of the junction unmatched. The CDR3, as DNA: TGTGCCAGCAGTGAAGGGAGGGGGGACAGGGTATCCGAGACCCAGTACTTC. Its translation: CASSEGRGDRVSETQYF.

This clone was picked up a small number of times. The chain employs TRBV19 and TRBJ2-7, with D possibly being TRBD1 (6 bases). Per the germline V gene, CDR1 is LNHDA and CDR2 is SQIVND (reference sequence). This CDR3 has 14 residues. The ends were cut back, 4 bases at V and 2 bases at J, with 12 bases in the middle. CDR3 coding DNA: TGTGCCAGTAGTACGACCGGGACAACCTACGAGCAGTACTTC. This encodes CASSTTGTTYEQYF. Full variable domain (missing parts from reference TRBV19 and TRBJ2-7): DGGITQSPKYLFRKEGQNVTLSCEQNLNHDAMYWYRQDPGQGLRLIYYSQIVNDFQKGDIAEGYSVSREKKESFPLTVTSAQKNPTAFYLCASSTTGTTYEQYFGPGTRLTVT.

The V call is TRBV6-4, the J call TRBJ2-3, with D possibly being TRBD2 (5 bases). V dropped 4 bases and J dropped 3 bases, with 11 bases sitting between them. Looked up from germline, CDR1 is MRHNA and CDR2 is SNTAGT. CDR3 length: 14 amino acids. DNA of the CDR3: TGTGCCAGCAGTGTAACGGGGTGGACAGATACGCAGTATTTT. Its translation is CASSVTGWTDTQYF.

This clone was observed a single time. This chain connects TRBV3-1 (or the pseudogene TRBV3-2) to TRBJ2-7, with 8 nucleotides matching TRBD2. Per germline, CDR1 LGHDT and CDR2 YNNKEL (reference sequence). V trimming: 1 base; J trimming: 6 bases; junction bases outside the gene matches: 8. The CDR3 spans 15 residues. The CDR3 bases are TGTGCCAGCAGCCAAGCGACAGCGGGGGAGTCCGAGCAGTACTTC. Protein: CASSQATAGESEQYF.

The chain uses TRBV27 and TRBJ2-3, with 13 bases fitting TRBD2. The CDR3 is 13 amino acids. Unmatched junction bases numbered 0, after V lost 6 bases and J lost 6 bases. Germline lookup yields CDR1 MNHEY and CDR2 SMNVEV (reference sequence). The CDR3 sequence: CASRLAGGDTQYF. CDR3 in DNA: TGTGCCAGCAGACTAGCGGGGGGGGATACGCAGTATTTT.

The chain carries TRBV6-5 and TRBJ1-1, with D maybe TRBD1 (5 bases). Germline V CDR1 and CDR2: MNHEY, SVGAGI. V was clipped by 2 bases and J by 0 bases, with 7 bases between them. This CDR3 contains 14 residues. The CDR3 bases are TGTGCCAGCAGTTACAGGGGCCTGAACACTGAAGCTTTCTTT. It codes for CASSYRGLNTEAFF.

The gene calls are TRBV4-1 and TRBJ2-6; D is unclear. Germline CDR1 MGHRA, CDR2 YSYEKL. The V and J ends lost 4 bases and 2 bases respectively, with 3 bases between them. The CDR3 is 13 amino acids. CDR3 nucleotide sequence: TGCGCCAGCAGCCGTACTGGGGCCAACGTCCTGACTTTC. It translates to CASSRTGANVLTF.

The genes are TRBV24-1 and TRBJ2-1; the D gene is possibly TRBD2 (5 bases). Germline assignment: CDR1 KGHDR and CDR2 SFDVKD. The CDR3 runs to 14 residues. V lost 1 base to trimming and J lost 10 bases, with 13 bases between them. The CDR3 here is CATSDFRGLDEQFF. The CDR3 coding sequence is TGTGCCACCAGTGATTTCCGAGGGCTGGACGAGCAGTTCTTC.